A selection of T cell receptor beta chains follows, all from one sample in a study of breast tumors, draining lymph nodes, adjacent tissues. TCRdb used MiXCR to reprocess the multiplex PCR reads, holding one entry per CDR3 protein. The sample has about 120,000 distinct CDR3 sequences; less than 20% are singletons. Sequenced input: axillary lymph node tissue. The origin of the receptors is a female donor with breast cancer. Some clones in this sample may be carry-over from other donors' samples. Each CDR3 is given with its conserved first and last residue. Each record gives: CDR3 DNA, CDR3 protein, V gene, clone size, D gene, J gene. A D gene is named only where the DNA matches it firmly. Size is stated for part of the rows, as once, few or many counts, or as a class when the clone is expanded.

TGTGCCAGCAGTTTAAGGAGAGCTCTAGCGGGGCTCACAGATACGCAGTATTTT	CASSLRRALAGLTDTQYF	TRBV12-3/TRBV12-4	few	TRBD2	TRBJ2-3
TGTGCCAGCAGCTTCCTTCAGGGGTCTAATGAAAAACTGTTTTTT	CASSFLQGSNEKLFF	TRBV5-6	-	-	TRBJ1-4
TGTGCCAGCAGCATTGGACTAGCGGGAGTTGATACGCAGTATTTT	CASSIGLAGVDTQYF	TRBV5-8	many	TRBD2	TRBJ2-3
TGTGCCAGTAGTCCGACAGGGACGGGAGAGACCCAGTACTTC	CASSPTGTGETQYF	TRBV19	many	TRBD1	TRBJ2-5
TGTGCCAGCACCAACACCGGGACGGTGAATTCACCCCTCCACTTT	CASTNTGTVNSPLHF	TRBV6-5	many	-	TRBJ1-6
TGCGCCAGCAGCTTGGGAACAGGGATAAACACTGAAGCTTTCTTT	CASSLGTGINTEAFF	TRBV5-1	few	-	TRBJ1-1
TGCAGTGCTAGAGCTAGGGCCATAAGCCAGTACTTC	CSARARAISQYF	TRBV20-1	many	-	TRBJ2-5
TGCAGTGCTAGTAGCGGGAGCTATGGCTACACCTTC	CSASSGSYGYTF	TRBV20-1	many	-	TRBJ1-2
TGCGCCAGCAGCTTGGACGCAGGGGGCCGGCAGCCCCAGCATTTT	CASSLDAGGRQPQHF	TRBV5-1	-	TRBD1	TRBJ1-5
TGTGCCAGCGGACGCCCGGTACAGCTGCTGTTTTTT	CASGRPVQLLFF	TRBV6-2/TRBV6-3	-	-	TRBJ1-4
TGTGCCAGCAACACAGGGGGCGAGGGTCAGCCCCAGCATTTT	CASNTGGEGQPQHF	TRBV9	many	TRBD1	TRBJ1-5
TGTGCCAGCAGTGACTCGATATGGGACAGGGGAGCTGAAGCTTTCTTT	CASSDSIWDRGAEAFF	TRBV6-4	-	TRBD1	TRBJ1-1
TGTGCCAGTAGTATACTGATCAGCAATCAGCCCCAGCATTTT	CASSILISNQPQHF	TRBV19	many	-	TRBJ1-5
TGTGCCAGCAGCTATGACAACCCCACCCTCAATGAGCAGTTCTTC	CASSYDNPTLNEQFF	TRBV5-4	once	-	TRBJ2-1
TGTGCCAGCAGTTCGCGGGGCTACGAGCAGTACTTC	CASSSRGYEQYF	TRBV28	many	-	TRBJ2-7
TGTGCCAGCAGGAATAGCGGGAGGGGTTACGAGCAGTACTTC	CASRNSGRGYEQYF	TRBV6-5	many	TRBD2	TRBJ2-7
TGCGCCAGCAGCTTGGCAGCGGGAGGTGCAGATACGCAGTATTTT	CASSLAAGGADTQYF	TRBV5-1	many	TRBD2	TRBJ2-3
TGCAGTGCTAGAGGAGCCAAACTAGCGGGGGGGCCCACAGATACGCAGTATTTT	CSARGAKLAGGPTDTQYF	TRBV20-1	many	TRBD2	TRBJ2-3
TGTGCCAGCAGTGAACGCCCCAGGGCTAGTTTTTTGGGTGAGCAGTACTTC	CASSERPRASFLGEQYF	TRBV6-1	many	-	TRBJ2-7
TGTGCCAGCAGCCATGTCCGGCAGGCTAATTCACCCCTCCACTTT	CASSHVRQANSPLHF	TRBV12-3/TRBV12-4	many	-	TRBJ1-6
TGTGCCAGCAGCTTAGGGGCGTCTTACTATACGCAGTATTTT	CASSLGASYYTQYF	TRBV11-2	many	-	TRBJ2-3
TGTGCCAGCAGTGAAGCGTACGGCGAGCGCAATCAGCCCCAGCATTTT	CASSEAYGERNQPQHF	TRBV6-1	-	-	TRBJ1-5
TGTGCCAGCAGCTACAGGACTCAAATCTTC	CASSYRTQIF	TRBV7-9	many	-	TRBJ1-2
TGCGCCAGCAGCTTGGCCGTAGGGGGGGGAGGCAATGAGCAGTTCTTC	CASSLAVGGGGNEQFF	TRBV5-1	many	-	TRBJ2-1
TGCAGTGCGTTAGCGGGATCCTACGAGCAGTACTTC	CSALAGSYEQYF	TRBV20-1	many	TRBD2	TRBJ2-7
TGTGCCAGCAGCGGTGCGGGAGGGCCTATAGATACGCAGTGTTTT	CASSGAGGPIDTQCF	TRBV5-4	-	TRBD2	TRBJ2-3
TGTGCCAGCACTCCTCGTGGAGGGGTGACCTCTAACTATGGCTACACCTTC	CASTPRGGVTSNYGYTF	TRBV6-5	many	-	TRBJ1-2
TGTGCCAGCAGGGTGGAGGGATCGGAGCAGTACTTC	CASRVEGSEQYF	TRBV6-1	many	-	TRBJ2-7
TGTGCCAGCAGTGATCCATCACAGGGTGCCAAAAACATTCAGTACTTC	CASSDPSQGAKNIQYF	TRBV6-1	many	-	TRBJ2-4
TGTGCCACCAGTGATTCGGGGACAGGTTCCTACGAGCAGTACTTC	CATSDSGTGSYEQYF	TRBV24-1	many	TRBD1	TRBJ2-7
TGTGCCAGCAGCTCCAACTCTGAGGGGTGGAGAGAGACCCAGTACTTC	CASSSNSEGWRETQYF	TRBV7-9	many	-	TRBJ2-5
TGTGCCAGCAGCTCCCTAGCGGGAGGCACGGAGACCCAGTACTTC	CASSSLAGGTETQYF	TRBV7-3	many	TRBD2	TRBJ2-5
TGCAGTGCTAGAGTAAGGTCGCGGCTCCAAGAGACCCAGTACTTC	CSARVRSRLQETQYF	TRBV20-1	many	-	TRBJ2-5
TGTGCCTGGAGCCGCGGAGGGGGGGCGGCAGATACGCAGTATTTT	CAWSRGGGAADTQYF	TRBV30	-	-	TRBJ2-3
TGCGCCAGCAGCTCCCGACCAGGGGGGAATGAGCAGTTCTTC	CASSSRPGGNEQFF	TRBV5-1	many	-	TRBJ2-1
TGTGCCAGTAGTATAGGCCTATCCGGGACAGGGGGCACCGGGGAGCTGTTTTTT	CASSIGLSGTGGTGELFF	TRBV19	-	TRBD1	TRBJ2-2
TGTGCCAGCAGCCAGGGGTTAACAGGCGGTGAGACCCAGTACTTC	CASSQGLTGGETQYF	TRBV3-1	many	-	TRBJ2-5
TGCAGCGTTGAAAGGGCGGCTAGTGGGGATACGCAGTATTTT	CSVERAASGDTQYF	TRBV29-1	many	-	TRBJ2-3
TGTGCCAGCAGCGTGGGACAGGGGGCCTACAATGAGCAGTTCTTC	CASSVGQGAYNEQFF	TRBV9	many	TRBD1	TRBJ2-1
TGCGCCAGCAGCCTCGGACAGGCGCAAGAGACCCAGTACTTC	CASSLGQAQETQYF	TRBV5-1	many	TRBD1	TRBJ2-5
TGTGCCTGCGGGAGTACTGGCGCAGATACGCAGTATTTT	CACGSTGADTQYF	TRBV6-2/TRBV6-3	many	TRBD2	TRBJ2-3
TGTGCCAGCAGTTTCCTCGCGGGTGGGACAGGCAATCAGCCCCAGCATTTT	CASSFLAGGTGNQPQHF	TRBV6-1	-	TRBD1	TRBJ1-5
TGTGCCAGCAGCTTGTACGCCGGGACAGGGGGCACAGATACGCAGTATTTT	CASSLYAGTGGTDTQYF	TRBV5-4	many	TRBD1	TRBJ2-3
TGTGCCAGTAGTACGACAGGGACCGTCTATGGCTACACCTTC	CASSTTGTVYGYTF	TRBV19	few	TRBD1	TRBJ1-2
TGTGCCAGCAGTGAAGCCCACAGGGGGATCTACGAGCAGTACTTC	CASSEAHRGIYEQYF	TRBV6-4	many	TRBD1	TRBJ2-7
TGTGCCAGCAGCTTTAGCAGAGGGAGCGACGAGCAGTACTTC	CASSFSRGSDEQYF	TRBV7-9	many	-	TRBJ2-7
TGCAGTGCTAGAGATCCATTCCGGGGGCCCACCGGGGAGCTGTTTTTT	CSARDPFRGPTGELFF	TRBV20-1	few	-	TRBJ2-2
TGTGCCAGCAGTTTAACACCGGCCGACTACGAGCAGTACTTC	CASSLTPADYEQYF	TRBV27	many	-	TRBJ2-7
TGTGCCAGCAGCAGAAATTCCGGGACAGGGGGTAATTCACCCCTCCACTTT	CASSRNSGTGGNSPLHF	TRBV5-4	many	TRBD1	TRBJ1-6
TGCAGTGCTAGGGAGGACCAGGCTGGTAATTCACCCCTCCACTTT	CSAREDQAGNSPLHF	TRBV20-1	many	-	TRBJ1-6
TGTGCCAGCTCGCCGGGACTTCAGAACACCGGGGAGCTGTTTTTT	CASSPGLQNTGELFF	TRBV18	many	-	TRBJ2-2
TGTGCCAGCAGCTGGGAGGGGGCGTCTTCCTACAATGAGCAGTTCTTC	CASSWEGASSYNEQFF	TRBV7-9	many	-	TRBJ2-1
TGTGCCAGCAGCGGGCGGGAAAACTTCTACGAGCAGTACTTC	CASSGRENFYEQYF	TRBV28	-	-	TRBJ2-7
TGTGCCAGCTCCAAATGGAGGGCCGGGGAGCTGTTTTTT	CASSKWRAGELFF	TRBV6-5	many	-	TRBJ2-2
TGTGCCAGCGCGGGTGAGGGCACAGATACGCAGTATTTT	CASAGEGTDTQYF	TRBV6-1	many	-	TRBJ2-3
TGTGCCAGCAAGCAGTCGGGGGCCGGGGAGCTGTTTTTT	CASKQSGAGELFF	TRBV7-6	many	-	TRBJ2-2
TGTGCCAGCTCAAAAGGGGACAGTATCTACGAGCAGTACTTC	CASSKGDSIYEQYF	TRBV18	many	TRBD1	TRBJ2-7
TGTGCCAGTAGCGACCGGGATGGCTTCAATCAGCCCCAGCATTTT	CASSDRDGFNQPQHF	TRBV19	few	-	TRBJ1-5
TGTGCCAGCAGCCAAGGGGAGGGGAGTAATGAGCAGTTCTTC	CASSQGEGSNEQFF	TRBV4-2	many	TRBD2	TRBJ2-1
TGTGCCAGTAGTAAACAGGGGAATCAGCCCCAGCATTTT	CASSKQGNQPQHF	TRBV19	many	TRBD1	TRBJ1-5